These 20 T cell receptor beta chains came from one sample sequenced in a study of beta chain features in type 1 diabetes (dated by TCRdb to the late 2010s). Preparation of the library involved the immunoSEQ multiplex PCR assay. The High Capacity cDNA Reverse Transcription Kit was used to reverse transcribe all of the isolated RNA, meaning that expressed TCRB transcripts were what got sequenced. The table comes from immuneACCESS by way of TCRdb, which keeps in-frame sequences with V and J called. Part of the clones is missing from these tables; in studies checked, under half for an unresolved V gene and the rest for unknown reasons. Counted in this sample were about 410,000 clones; approximately 13% of them appeared once. Of the sample, roughly 0.04% falls within the top ten clones. The sequencing input was naive CD4+ T cells from blood. According to the study, the label for this sample's cell subset or site signals: true naive CD4+ T cells. Source of these receptors: a man aged 25-45 years in good health.

V and J are TRBV2 and TRBJ1-2; a possible D gene is TRBD1 (5 bases). CDR1 and CDR2 from the germline V gene are SNHLY and FYNNEI. V shed 3 bases and J shed 0 bases, with 11 bases lying between them. The CDR3 covers 15 residues. Written as DNA, the CDR3 is TGTGCCAGCAGTGACAGGGTGTTCGCTAACTATGGCTACACCTTC. Translating it yields CASSDRVFANYGYTF.

The chain uses TRBV7-2 and TRBJ2-3; D is undetermined. The CDR3 has 16 residues. Germline assignment: CDR1 SGHTA and CDR2 FQGNSA. Trimming pared 4 bases from V and 6 bases from J, leaving 20 bases between. The CDR3 reads CASSSFSTTGLDTQYF. The CDR3 bases are TGTGCCAGCAGCTCATTCTCTACAACTGGGTTGGATACGCAGTATTTT.

V and J are TRBV6-6 and TRBJ2-2; 11 bases agree with TRBD2. The CDR3 length is 16 residues. J lost 1 base, V lost 2 bases, and 0 bases had no gene match. The germline V gene encodes CDR1 MNHNY and CDR2 SVGAGI (reference sequence). CDR3 nucleotides: TGTGCCAGCAGTTACACTAGCGGGAGGAACACCGGGGAGCTGTTTTTT. It specifies CASSYTSGRNTGELFF.

The gene calls are TRBV7-9 and TRBJ2-5, with D possibly matching TRBD1 (6 bases). Between the trimmed V and J ends, which lost 3 bases and 0 bases, there was a span of 8 bases. Germline V gives CDR1 SEHNR, CDR2 FQNEAQ (reference sequence). This CDR3 spans 14 amino acids. CDR3 coding DNA: TGTGCCAGCAGCTTTAGACAGGACCAAGAGACCCAGTACTTC. It is translated as CASSFRQDQETQYF.

This clone occurred once. V is TRBV6-1 and J is TRBJ2-7; maybe TRBD2 (6 bases). This CDR3 region has 15 residues. V lost 4 bases and J lost 0, with 13 bases in between. Per germline, CDR1 MNHNS and CDR2 SASEGT. This CDR3 reads CASSVAGNPSYEQYV. In DNA form, the CDR3 reads TGTGCCAGCAGTGTCGCGGGGAACCCCTCCTACGAGCAGTACGTC.

The chain uses TRBV29-1 and TRBJ2-1; a possible D gene is TRBD1 (5 bases). The length of the CDR3 is 13 residues. Trimming took off 0 bases at V and 6 bases at J, with 9 bases between the two ends. Germline-derived CDR1 and CDR2 are SQVTM and ANQGSEA. The CDR3 DNA sequence: TGCAGCGTTGAAGATCAAGGGGCCAATGAGCAGTTCTTC. It specifies CSVEDQGANEQFF.

The chain couples TRBV5-5 to TRBJ2-2; the match to TRBD1 covers 7 bases. There are 16 residues in the CDR3. Losses at the gene ends were 3 bases for V and 7 bases for J; bases not matched to a gene: 12. The germline V gene encodes CDR1 SGHKS and CDR2 YYEKEE (reference sequence). CDR3 sequence reads: CASSWGQFGNFGELFF. In nucleotides, the CDR3 is TGTGCCAGCAGCTGGGGACAGTTTGGGAATTTCGGGGAGCTGTTTTTT.

This clone came up a few times. CDR3 in amino acids: CASSLAERTDTQYF. In DNA form, the CDR3 reads TGCGCCAGCAGCTTGGCCGAACGCACAGATACGCAGTATTTT. The J gene is TRBJ2-3, the V gene TRBV5-1; D gene unclear. The CDR3 is 14 residues long. V was shortened by 0 bases and J by 1 base, with 6 bases between the two germline ends. Germline loops: CDR1 SGHRS, CDR2 YFSETQ.

A few counts support this clone. The chain is built from TRBV19 and TRBJ1-5; D call uncertain. The V end was cut by 4 bases, the J end by 10 bases, with 11 bases between. The CDR3 sequence is 12 residues long. Germline values: CDR1 LNHDA, CDR2 SQIVND (reference sequence). CDR3 sequence (DNA): TGTGCCAGTAGTACACCAATCGAACCCCAGCATTTT. Its translation is CASSTPIEPQHF.

As concerns this clone: The same CDR3 is also encoded by other DNA sequences in this sample. The chain is built from TRBV14 and TRBJ2-3; D is undetermined. This CDR3 is built from 13 residues. Germline assignment: CDR1 SGHDN and CDR2 FVKESK. Trimming took 1 base from V and 5 from J, leaving 7 bases between them. For the CDR3, the DNA is TGTGCCAGCAGCCAAGTCGGTGGAGATACGCAGTATTTT. Amino acid sequence: CASSQVGGDTQYF.

This clone was detected only a few times. Other DNA sequences in this sample translate to the same CDR3. The chain employs TRBV18 and TRBJ2-7; D remains ambiguous. This CDR3 has 11 amino acids. Trimming pared 3 bases from V and 3 bases from J, leaving 3 bases between. Germline CDR1 is KGHSH and CDR2 is LQKENI. CDR3 DNA: TGTGCCAGCTCACCGAACTACGAGCAGTACTTC. It specifies CASSPNYEQYF.

This clone was seen only a few times. The chain combines TRBV6-5 with TRBJ1-5; the D is unclear. The CDR3 runs 14 residues. Germline CDR1 MNHEY, CDR2 SVGAGI. Deletions cut 4 bases from V and 3 bases from J, with 10 bases between. This CDR3 reads CASSSPGYNQPQHF. In DNA form, the CDR3 reads TGTGCCAGCAGTTCCCCGGGATACAATCAGCCCCAGCATTTT.

The rearrangement joins TRBV7-8 to TRBJ2-5, with no clear D. The CDR3 consists of 14 residues. V was pared by 5 bases and J by 4 bases, with 14 bases between. Germline values: CDR1 SGHVS, CDR2 FQNEAQ. The CDR3 sequence: CASSTYSDRETQYF. CDR3 sequence (DNA): TGTGCCAGCAGCACCTACTCGGACCGAGAGACCCAGTACTTC. The entire variable domain, with the rest obtained from reference TRBV7-8 and TRBJ2-5, is as follows: GAGVSQSPRYKVAKRGQDVALRCDPISGHVSLFWYQQALGQGPEFLTYFQNEAQLDKSGLPSDRFFAERPEGSVSTLKIQRTQQEDSAVYLCASSTYSDRETQYFGPGTRLLVL.

This chain links TRBV28 with TRBJ1-2; possibly TRBD1 for D (5 bases). V lost 2 bases and J 3 bases, leaving 7 bases between the germline ends. CDR3 length: 13 amino acids. Germline V gives CDR1 MDHEN, CDR2 SYDVKM. The CDR3 region has the DNA TGTGCCAGCAGTTTACCACAGGACTATGGCTACACCTTC. Its protein product is CASSLPQDYGYTF.

The J gene is TRBJ2-3, the V gene TRBV7-6; TRBD2 matches at 10 bases. The CDR3 sequence is 16 residues long. Germline loops: CDR1 SGHVS, CDR2 FNYEAQ. J gave up 4 bases and V 0 bases, and 4 bases lay outside the gene matches. For the CDR3, the DNA is TGTGCCAGCAGCTTAGCACTTCTAGCGGGAGCAGATACGCAGTATTTT. Residues: CASSLALLAGADTQYF.

This clone was observed a few times. The chain links TRBV10-3 to TRBJ2-7; D gene ambiguous. The germline V and J ends were trimmed by 4 bases and 4 bases, with 8 bases remaining between them. From germline, CDR1 is ENHRY and CDR2 SYGVKD. The CDR3 is made up of 12 amino acids. This chain's CDR3 is CAISGTQYEQYF. CDR3 bases: TGTGCCATCAGTGGAACCCAGTACGAGCAGTACTTC.

This clone was detected a few times. The chain uses TRBV6-5 and TRBJ2-3; D gene unclear. Germline V gene lookup returns CDR1 MNHEY and CDR2 SVGAGI. V lost 8 bases to trimming and J lost 1 base, with 7 bases between them. The CDR3 contains 12 residues. For the CDR3, the DNA is TGTGCCAGCCGCCGGGGCACAGATACGCAGTATTTT. This gives the protein CASRRGTDTQYF.

In its sample, this clone was seen a few times. V is TRBV9 and J is TRBJ1-2; D is ambiguous. Germline-derived CDR1 and CDR2 are SGDLS and YYNGEE. The CDR3 contains 15 residues. V was trimmed by 3 bases and J by 0 bases, leaving 12 bases between them. CDR3 residues: CASSAHLRANYGYTF. The DNA for the CDR3 is TGTGCCAGCAGCGCCCACCTTAGAGCTAACTATGGCTACACCTTC.

The CDR3 loop reads CASSGGQPQHF. CDR3 in DNA: TGCGCCAGCAGCGGGGGTCAGCCCCAGCATTTT. The V gene is TRBV5-1, the J gene TRBJ1-5; D may be TRBD1 (5 bases). CDR1 is SGHRS, CDR2 YFSETQ, per germline. The CDR3 contains 11 residues. V lost 4 bases, J lost 6 bases, and 5 bases lay in between.

This clone was seen a handful of times. The V and J genes are TRBV9 and TRBJ2-3; possibly TRBD2 for D (6 bases). Trimming took off 0 bases at V and 6 bases at J, with 14 bases between the two ends. The CDR3 is 15 residues long. CDR1 is SGDLS and CDR2 is YYNGEE in the germline V gene. The DNA for the CDR3 is TGTGCCAGCAGCGTAGGGCGGGGATACTTTGATACGCAGTATTTT. Amino acid sequence: CASSVGRGYFDTQYF. The complete variable domain, with remaining parts taken from reference TRBV9 and TRBJ2-3, reads DSGVTQTPKHLITATGQRVTLRCSPRSGDLSVYWYQQSLDQGLQFLIQYYNGEERAKGNILERFSAQQFPDLHSELNLSSLELGDSALYFCASSVGRGYFDTQYFGPGTRLTVL.